This TCR beta chain was captured in a study of CD8+CD57+ T cells in acquired aplastic anemia. Across the study: Quantities of DNA derived from sorted CD4+ and CD8+ cells averaged about 3.2 ug. Healthy-donor CD4+ cells averaged roughly 9.8 million reads. The study's findings and limits: Around 27 CD8+ CDR3 sequences occurred in both the patients and the controls. CD8+ Simpson's diversity did not differ significantly between patients and controls.

This clonotype was seen only a few times. Its matching antigen is unknown. The template used for profiling TCR beta VDJ and CDR3 was genomic DNA. TCRdb re-analysed the reads in MiXCR, keeping a single row per CDR3 protein. The data show roughly 63,000 distinct CDR3 sequences, with around 50% seen just once and about 8% held by the top ten. Germline V gene data show CDR1 as SGHVS and CDR2 as FNYEAQ. The CDR3 has 14 residues. V gave up 2 bases and J gave up 8 bases, with 10 bases separating them. Sequenced: sorted CD4+, CD8+, or CD8+CD57+ T cells (not recorded which) from PBMCs. The chain recombines TRBV7-6 with TRBJ1-6; tentatively, D is TRBD1 (6 bases). The TCR sequence derives from a human donor in good health, serving as a control. The CDR3 spells CASSLQGRYSPLHF. The CDR3 DNA reads TGTGCCAGCAGCTTACAGGGGCGCTATTCACCCCTCCACTTT.